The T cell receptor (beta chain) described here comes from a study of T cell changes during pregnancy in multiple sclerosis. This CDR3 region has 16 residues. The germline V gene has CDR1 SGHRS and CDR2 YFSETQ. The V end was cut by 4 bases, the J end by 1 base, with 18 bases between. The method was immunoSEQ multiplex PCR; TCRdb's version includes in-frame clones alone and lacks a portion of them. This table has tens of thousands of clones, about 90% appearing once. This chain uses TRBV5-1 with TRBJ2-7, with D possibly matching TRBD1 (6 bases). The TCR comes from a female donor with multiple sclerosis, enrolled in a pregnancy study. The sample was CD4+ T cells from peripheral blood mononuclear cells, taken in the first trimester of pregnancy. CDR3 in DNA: TGCGCCAGCAGCCCCGGAGCAGGGGCGGTTTCCTACGAGCAGTACTTC. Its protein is CASSPGAGAVSYEQYF.